These T cell receptor beta chains were read from a single sample in a study of blood T cells in healthy people across ages. MiXCR was run by TCRdb on the 5' RACE reads, yielding one entry per CDR3 protein. The table records approximately 2,000,000 distinct CDR3 sequences, around 40% of them present only once. The sequenced sample consisted of blood. The receptors originated from a human donor in good health. Both conserved end residues are part of each CDR3. D genes are given only for firm matches. Not every row has a clone size; where given, it reads once, few, many or a size class.

J: TRBJ1-4
V: TRBV12-3/TRBV12-4
size: -
D: -
CDR3: CASSFRVDEKLFF
DNA: TGTGCCAGCAGTTTCAGGGTCGATGAAAAACTGTTTTTT

J: TRBJ2-6
V: TRBV28
size: few
D: -
CDR3: CASSLWLGSSGANVLTF
DNA: TGTGCCAGCAGTTTATGGCTCGGAAGCTCTGGGGCCAACGTCCTGACTTTC

J: TRBJ1-5
V: TRBV12-3/TRBV12-4
size: -
D: -
CDR3: CASSWGPSNQPQHF
DNA: TGTGCCAGCAGCTGGGGACCGAGCAATCAGCCCCAGCATTTT

J: TRBJ2-5
V: TRBV29-1
size: -
D: TRBD1
CDR3: CSAGTGQETQYF
DNA: TGCAGCGCCGGGACAGGTCAAGAGACCCAGTACTTC

J: TRBJ1-4
V: TRBV6-2/TRBV6-3
size: -
D: -
CDR3: CASRKNEKLFF
DNA: TGTGCCAGCAGAAAGAATGAAAAACTGTTTTTT

J: TRBJ2-1
V: TRBV5-6
size: many
D: TRBD2
CDR3: CASSLTSGGLYNEQFF
DNA: TGTGCCAGCAGCTTGACTAGCGGGGGGCTCTACAATGAGCAGTTCTTC

J: TRBJ2-1
V: TRBV20-1
size: few
D: TRBD2
CDR3: CSAAPSGGFYEQFF
DNA: TGCAGTGCCGCCCCTAGCGGGGGGTTCTATGAGCAGTTCTTC

J: TRBJ2-1
V: TRBV7-9
size: -
D: TRBD2
CDR3: CAPVIWRGSSYNEQFF
DNA: TGTGCCCCCGTTATTTGGCGGGGGAGCTCCTACAATGAGCAGTTCTTC

J: TRBJ2-1
V: TRBV11-2
size: -
D: TRBD2
CDR3: CASSQGLAGREQFF
DNA: TGTGCCAGCAGCCAGGGACTAGCGGGCCGGGAGCAGTTCTTC

J: TRBJ2-5
V: TRBV7-2
size: -
D: TRBD2
CDR3: CASAPPAGGRETQYF
DNA: TGTGCCAGCGCGCCGCCGGCGGGGGGGCGAGAGACCCAGTACTTC

J: TRBJ1-1
V: TRBV7-2
size: -
D: -
CDR3: CASRGGVIRTEAFF
DNA: TGTGCCAGCAGGGGAGGGGTGATTCGAACTGAAGCTTTCTTT

J: TRBJ1-1
V: TRBV5-6
size: -
D: -
CDR3: CASSQIILNTEAFF
DNA: TGTGCCAGCAGCCAAATTATCTTGAACACTGAAGCTTTCTTT

J: TRBJ2-1
V: TRBV28
size: few
D: -
CDR3: CASSLVEHNEQFF
DNA: TGTGCCAGCAGTTTGGTGGAGCACAATGAGCAGTTCTTC

J: TRBJ1-2
V: TRBV10-3
size: -
D: -
CDR3: CAISARRTIYGYTF
DNA: TGTGCCATCAGTGCTAGACGGACGATCTATGGCTACACCTTC

J: TRBJ2-3
V: TRBV4-3
size: -
D: TRBD2
CDR3: CASSQETSGGRLSTDTQYF
DNA: TGCGCCAGCAGCCAAGAGACTAGCGGGGGCCGTCTTAGCACAGATACACAGTATTTT

J: TRBJ1-2
V: TRBV7-2
size: few
D: -
CDR3: CASSPLSVTYGYTF
DNA: TGTGCCAGCAGCCCCCTTTCAGTTACTTATGGCTACACCTTC

J: TRBJ1-5
V: TRBV6-1
size: -
D: -
CDR3: CASRHTRGSGNQPQHF
DNA: TGTGCCAGCAGGCACACAAGGGGGTCCGGCAATCAGCCCCAGCATTTT

J: TRBJ2-5
V: TRBV7-3
size: -
D: -
CDR3: CASSLIGWGTQYF
DNA: TGTGCCAGCAGCTTAATCGGGTGGGGCACCCAGTACTTC

J: TRBJ1-2
V: TRBV29-1
size: -
D: -
CDR3: CSASPRVFHNYGYTF
DNA: TGCAGCGCCTCACCTCGGGTTTTCCATAACTATGGCTACACCTTC

J: TRBJ1-4
V: TRBV7-9
size: few
D: TRBD1
CDR3: CASSGRDRDREKLFF
DNA: TGTGCCAGCAGCGGCCGGGACAGGGACCGCGAAAAACTGTTTTTT

J: TRBJ2-3
V: TRBV7-2
size: -
D: -
CDR3: CASSLEGGLVSRQYF
DNA: TGTGCCAGCAGCTTAGAGGGGGGGCTCGTTTCCAGACAGTATTTT

J: TRBJ1-2
V: TRBV6-2/TRBV6-3
size: -
D: -
CDR3: CASSYRPNYGYTF
DNA: TGTGCCAGCAGTTACAGGCCTAACTATGGCTACACCTTC

J: TRBJ2-1
V: TRBV28
size: -
D: -
CDR3: CASSFDGTRRNEQFF
DNA: TGTGCCAGCAGTTTTGACGGAACCAGGCGCAATGAGCAGTTCTTC

J: TRBJ2-1
V: TRBV7-6
size: -
D: -
CDR3: CASSLGGPQFF
DNA: TGTGCCAGCAGCTTAGGGGGGCCTCAGTTCTTC

J: TRBJ1-5
V: TRBV20-1
size: -
D: -
CDR3: CSAATGGPQPQHF
DNA: TGCAGTGCTGCAACAGGAGGGCCTCAGCCCCAGCATTTT

J: TRBJ2-7
V: TRBV4-1
size: few
D: TRBD1
CDR3: CASSQRQGATYEQYF
DNA: TGCGCCAGCAGCCAAAGACAGGGGGCAACCTACGAGCAGTACTTC

J: TRBJ1-4
V: TRBV24-1
size: -
D: -
CDR3: CATSDVPRGTANEKLFF
DNA: TGTGCCACCAGTGATGTCCCGAGGGGGACCGCTAATGAAAAACTGTTTTTT

J: TRBJ2-3
V: TRBV11-3
size: -
D: TRBD1
CDR3: CASSVDRQGRDTQYF
DNA: TGTGCCAGCAGCGTGGACCGACAGGGCCGAGATACGCAGTATTTT

J: TRBJ1-5
V: TRBV2
size: -
D: -
CDR3: CASSDRTGGAQPQHF
DNA: TGTGCCAGCAGTGATCGAACAGGAGGTGCCCAGCCCCAGCATTTT

J: TRBJ2-7
V: TRBV10-3
size: -
D: TRBD1
CDR3: CAISDDRDRGLWEQYF
DNA: TGTGCCATCAGTGATGACCGGGACAGGGGGCTTTGGGAGCAGTACTTC

J: TRBJ2-5
V: TRBV20-1
size: -
D: -
CDR3: CSARSPIGSSGSQYF
DNA: TGCAGTGCTAGGTCCCCGATAGGTTCGAGTGGTAGCCAGTACTTC

J: TRBJ2-7
V: TRBV3-1
size: -
D: -
CDR3: CASSTNLGFYGQYF
DNA: TGTGCCAGCAGCACGAATCTAGGATTCTACGGGCAGTACTTC

J: TRBJ1-1
V: TRBV11-2
size: few
D: -
CDR3: CASSLLLLLNTEAFF
DNA: TGTGCCAGCAGCTTACTCCTGCTCCTGAACACTGAAGCTTTCTTT

J: TRBJ2-7
V: TRBV25-1
size: few
D: -
CDR3: CASSESEMGTFTSYEQYF
DNA: TGTGCCAGCAGTGAATCTGAAATGGGGACTTTCACCTCCTACGAGCAGTACTTC

J: TRBJ2-3
V: TRBV20-1
size: -
D: -
CDR3: CSASGRAGDPTDTQYF
DNA: TGCAGTGCTAGTGGGCGCGCGGGCGACCCCACAGATACGCAGTATTTT

J: TRBJ2-4
V: TRBV10-2
size: -
D: -
CDR3: CASSEVPRVEQYF
DNA: TGCGCCAGCAGTGAGGTCCCACGTGTGGAGCAGTACTTC

J: TRBJ2-5
V: TRBV5-6
size: -
D: -
CDR3: CASSLRYAGETQYF
DNA: TGTGCCAGCAGCTTGCGGTACGCCGGGGAGACCCAGTACTTC

J: TRBJ2-4
V: TRBV7-3
size: -
D: -
CDR3: CASSSSLGNIQYF
DNA: TGTGCCAGCAGTTCCAGCCTGGGAAACATTCAGTACTTC

J: TRBJ1-1
V: TRBV6-5
size: -
D: -
CDR3: CASSYSNEAFF
DNA: TGTGCCAGCAGTTACTCAAATGAAGCTTTCTTT

J: TRBJ2-7
V: TRBV7-2
size: -
D: TRBD2
CDR3: CASSLVSSGGALTYEQYF
DNA: TGTGCCAGCAGCTTAGTCTCCAGCGGGGGGGCCTTGACCTACGAGCAGTACTTC

J: TRBJ1-5
V: TRBV4-1
size: few
D: -
CDR3: CASSQVVREPQHF
DNA: TGCGCCAGCAGCCAAGTCGTTCGTGAGCCCCAGCATTTT

J: TRBJ1-2
V: TRBV27
size: -
D: TRBD1
CDR3: CASRPQGASVYGYTF
DNA: TGTGCCAGCAGGCCGCAGGGGGCATCTGTCTATGGCTACACCTTC

J: TRBJ2-1
V: TRBV12-3/TRBV12-4
size: -
D: -
CDR3: CASSQGARGQFF
DNA: TGTGCCAGCAGTCAGGGTGCAAGGGGGCAGTTCTTC

J: TRBJ2-6
V: TRBV7-2
size: -
D: TRBD1
CDR3: CASSQGANSGANVLTF
DNA: TGTGCCAGCAGCCAGGGGGCGAACTCTGGGGCCAACGTCCTGACTTTC

J: TRBJ2-4
V: TRBV6-2/TRBV6-3
size: few
D: -
CDR3: CASIPALRDPKREQYF
DNA: TGTGCCAGCATTCCAGCCCTCCGGGACCCTAAGAGGGAGCAGTACTTC

J: TRBJ2-1
V: TRBV12-3/TRBV12-4
size: few
D: -
CDR3: CASTPGSSPHNEQFF
DNA: TGTGCCAGCACCCCGGGATCCTCTCCTCACAATGAGCAGTTCTTC

J: TRBJ2-2
V: TRBV7-9
size: -
D: -
CDR3: CASSWFPGELFF
DNA: TGTGCCAGCAGCTGGTTTCCAGGGGAGCTGTTTTTT